This T cell receptor (beta chain) originates from a study of identical twins. CDR3 length: 14 amino acids. Trimming cost V 4 bases and J 5 bases; bases outside gene matches: 3. Germline V gene lookup returns CDR1 SGHAT and CDR2 FQNNGV. Overall study findings and caveats: Excess low generation probability was seen in twin-shared out-of-frame alpha sequences.

From the 5' RACE reads, TCRdb called clonotypes with MiXCR, one entry per CDR3 protein. The sample yields some 760,000 distinct CDR3 sequences, 15% to 20% seen once. On this clonotype itself: Its antigen is unknown.

These data also featured in a second study, about T cells expressing NK-cell markers. As that report states: The dominant NKG2C+ clonotypes represented about 1.0-7.5% of CD8+ T cells in six or seven donors.

V and J are TRBV11-2 and TRBJ2-2; TRBD2 matches at 8 bases. The sequenced sample was PBMCs. This TCR came from a woman under 30 in good health. CDR3 in amino acids: CASSSIAGTGELFF. CDR3 coding DNA: TGTGCCAGCAGCTCAATAGCGGGGACCGGGGAGCTGTTTTTT.